Below are 31 T cell receptor beta chains sequenced from a single sample in a study of blood T cell repertoires in COVID-19. Produced via immunoSEQ multiplex PCR; TCRdb's table is partial and in-frame only. The sample records hundreds of thousands of clones, 88% being singletons. The sample was peripheral blood. The receptors here all came from a woman aged 50 to 65 with COVID-19, enrolled during active disease.

This rearrangement joins TRBV14 to TRBJ2-6; D gene unclear. Between the trimmed V and J ends, which lost 1 base and 0 bases, there was a span of 16 bases. CDR1 SGHDN and CDR2 FVKESK come from the germline V gene. The CDR3 is 19 residues long. This chain's CDR3 is CASSQVGTTPFSGANVLTF. In nucleotides, the CDR3 is TGTGCCAGCAGCCAAGTTGGCACCACCCCTTTCTCTGGGGCCAACGTCCTGACTTTC.

This chain connects TRBV6-5 to TRBJ1-2; tentatively, D is TRBD1 (6 bases). This CDR3 is built from 13 residues. V was cut by 4 bases and J by 5 bases, with 11 bases left in between. Looked up from germline, CDR1 is MNHEY and CDR2 is SVGAGI. The CDR3: CASSFGGGYGYTF. The CDR3 region has the DNA TGTGCCAGCAGTTTTGGGGGCGGATATGGCTACACCTTC.

The chain recombines TRBV27 with TRBJ2-5; perhaps TRBD2 as D (7 bases). The V gene lost 6 bases and the J gene lost 5 bases, with 28 bases spanning the gap. Germline CDR1 reads MNHEY; CDR2 reads SMNVEV (reference sequence). The CDR3 is made up of 18 amino acids. The CDR3 spells CASSHLPVGGRSLETQYF. The DNA of the CDR3 is TGTGCCAGCAGCCACCTACCTGTGGGGGGGCGATCTCTGGAGACCCAGTACTTC.

With respect to this clone: At the DNA level, this CDR3 is encoded by other sequences in the same sample as well. The chain has TRBV9 and TRBJ1-3; unclear D gene. Germline lookup yields CDR1 SGDLS and CDR2 YYNGEE. CDR3 length equals 13 residues. Trimming cost V 1 base and J 1 base, with 3 bases left between them. The CDR3 DNA follows: TGTGCCAGCAGCGTATCGTCTGGAAACACCATATATTTT. This encodes CASSVSSGNTIYF.

CDR3: CASSPSALRDGYTF. For the CDR3, the DNA is TGTGCCAGCAGTCCGTCTGCCCTAAGAGATGGCTACACCTTC. The V and J genes are TRBV6-6 and TRBJ1-2; D is unresolved. The V gene's germline CDR1 is MNHNY and CDR2 SVGAGI (reference sequence). This CDR3 is built from 14 residues. V shed 5 bases and J shed 6 bases, with 16 bases lying between them.

The rearrangement links TRBV10-2 to TRBJ1-4, with 9 nucleotides matching TRBD1. Germline-derived CDR1 and CDR2 are WSHSY and SAAADI. The CDR3 sequence is 14 residues long. V lost 7 bases to trimming and J lost 4 bases; unmatched junction nucleotides: 4. CDR3 protein: CASTTGGINEKLFF. Here the CDR3 DNA reads TGCGCCAGCACTACAGGGGGCATTAATGAAAAACTGTTTTTT.

The chain combines TRBV11-2 with TRBJ2-7; weak D call: TRBD2 (6 bases). Germline V gene data show CDR1 as SGHAT and CDR2 as FQNNGV. The CDR3 spans 15 residues. V was trimmed by 1 base and J by 3 bases, leaving 13 bases between them. CDR3 nucleotides: TGTGCCAGCAGCTTAGGGGCGGGGTCGGGCTACGAGCAGTACTTC. Translating it yields CASSLGAGSGYEQYF.

This clone was recorded only once. This chain joins TRBV29-1 and TRBJ1-2, with D maybe TRBD1 (5 bases). Trimming took off 3 bases at V and 8 bases at J, with 16 bases between the two ends. The CDR3 loop spans 13 amino acids. Germline V gives CDR1 SQVTM, CDR2 ANQGSEA. The CDR3 protein is CSVEASGEGGYTF. As DNA, the CDR3 is TGCAGCGTTGAGGCCTCGGGGGAAGGCGGCTACACCTTC.

The J gene is TRBJ2-3, the V gene TRBV7-8, with D unresolved. V lost 3 bases and J 3 bases, leaving 13 bases between the germline ends. The CDR3 contains 15 residues. Germline CDR1 and CDR2: SGHVS and FQNEAQ. The CDR3 region is CASSFSEDRTDTQYF. The DNA of the CDR3 is TGTGCCAGCAGCTTCTCCGAGGATCGGACAGATACGCAGTATTTT.

The rearrangement links TRBV6-6 to TRBJ1-1, with D unclear. The CDR3 sequence is 16 residues long. Trimming pared 2 bases from V and 3 bases from J, leaving 16 bases between. CDR1 and CDR2 (germline): MNHNY, SVGAGI (reference sequence). The CDR3 loop is CASSYPWPEADTEAFF. CDR3 coding DNA: TGTGCCAGCAGTTACCCGTGGCCCGAGGCCGACACTGAAGCTTTCTTT.

The chain is built from TRBV5-1 and TRBJ1-1; no clear D. V was pared by 4 bases and J by 1 base, with 11 bases between. The CDR3 is 14 amino acids. CDR1 SGHRS and CDR2 YFSETQ come from the germline V gene. The CDR3: CASSPPRENTEAFF. The DNA for the CDR3 is TGCGCCAGCAGCCCGCCCCGGGAGAACACTGAAGCTTTCTTT.

This chain joins TRBV7-6 and TRBJ2-1; 15 bases match TRBD2. Germline loops: CDR1 SGHVS, CDR2 FNYEAQ. This CDR3 spans 20 amino acids. V lost 5 bases, J lost 3 bases, and 14 bases stayed unmatched. The DNA of the CDR3 is TGTGCCAGCAGCCGTCCCGGGACTAGCGGGGGGTCCTACCTCTACAATGAGCAGTTCTTC. Encoded protein: CASSRPGTSGGSYLYNEQFF.

The rearrangement links TRBV9 to TRBJ1-6; D is perhaps TRBD1 (5 bases). Germline V gives CDR1 SGDLS, CDR2 YYNGEE. V shed 5 bases and J shed 10 bases, with 22 bases lying between them. This CDR3 is built from 16 residues. This CDR3 is CASSALLGDRGSPLHF. CDR3 DNA sequence: TGTGCCAGCAGTGCCCTCTTGGGCGACCGGGGGTCACCCCTCCACTTT. The full variable domain, its missing parts supplied by reference TRBV9 and TRBJ1-6, is DSGVTQTPKHLITATGQRVTLRCSPRSGDLSVYWYQQSLDQGLQFLIQYYNGEERAKGNILERFSAQQFPDLHSELNLSSLELGDSALYFCASSALLGDRGSPLHFGNGTRLTVT.

The V gene is TRBV30, the J gene TRBJ1-1; D remains unclear. Per the germline V gene, CDR1 is GTSNPN and CDR2 is SVGIG (reference sequence). The germline V and J ends were trimmed by 0 bases and 5 bases, with 7 bases remaining between them. This CDR3 has 12 residues. The CDR3 loop is CAWSVARTEAFF. Written as DNA, the CDR3 is TGTGCCTGGAGTGTAGCCAGGACTGAAGCTTTCTTT.

The chain carries TRBV7-6 and TRBJ2-1; maybe TRBD2 (6 bases). Looked up from germline, CDR1 is SGHVS and CDR2 is FNYEAQ. V gave up 3 bases and J gave up 1 base, with 10 bases separating them. The CDR3 consists of 15 residues. The CDR3, as DNA: TGTGCCAGCAGCTTTCTCGGGGGTTCCTACAATGAGCAGTTCTTC. Protein product: CASSFLGGSYNEQFF. The full variable domain, its missing parts supplied by reference TRBV7-6 and TRBJ2-1, is GAGVSQSPRYKVTKRGQDVALRCDPISGHVSLYWYRQALGQGPEFLTYFNYEAQQDKSGLPNDRFSAERPEGSISTLTIQRTEQRDSAMYRCASSFLGGSYNEQFFGPGTRLTVL.

The chain carries TRBV6-1 and TRBJ1-2, with D maybe TRBD1 (5 bases). The CDR3 is made up of 14 amino acids. V was shortened by 3 bases and J by 3 bases, with 11 bases between the two germline ends. CDR1 and CDR2 from the germline V gene are MNHNS and SASEGT. CDR3 residues: CASSDRARDYGYTF. CDR3 nucleotide sequence: TGTGCCAGCAGTGACAGGGCCCGGGACTATGGCTACACCTTC.

V usage is TRBV5-4 and J usage is TRBJ2-4, with 9 positions matching TRBD1. The CDR3 has 16 residues. Germline assignment: CDR1 SGHNT and CDR2 YYREEE (reference sequence). After removal of 4 bases from V and 2 bases from J, the junction contained 7 bases not matched to a gene. The CDR3 loop is CASSPGQGITKNIQYF. The CDR3 coding sequence is TGTGCCAGCAGCCCGGGACAGGGAATTACCAAAAACATTCAGTACTTC.

This sequence joins TRBV3-1 (or the pseudogene TRBV3-2) and TRBJ2-1; possibly TRBD1 for D (6 bases). The germline V gene has CDR1 LGHDT and CDR2 YNNKEL (reference sequence). The CDR3 loop spans 12 amino acids. V lost 1 base and J 11 bases, leaving 9 bases between the germline ends. The CDR3 region is CASSQGQDQQFF. The CDR3 nucleotides read TGTGCCAGCAGCCAAGGACAGGATCAGCAGTTCTTC.

This clone was recorded a few times. The chain uses TRBV2 and TRBJ2-5; D is ambiguous. CDR3 length: 10 amino acids. V lost 7 bases to trimming and J lost 5 bases, with 5 bases between them. Per germline, CDR1 SNHLY and CDR2 FYNNEI. CDR3 region: CASKEETQYF. For the CDR3, the DNA is TGTGCCAGCAAAGAGGAGACCCAGTACTTC.

The rearrangement uses TRBV25-1 and TRBJ2-7; possible D gene TRBD1, 5 bases. The germline V gene encodes CDR1 MGHDK and CDR2 SYGVNS. The CDR3 totals 15 residues. The germline V and J ends were trimmed by 1 base and 0 bases, with 10 bases remaining between them. The CDR3 sequence is CASSESLGASYEQYF. For the CDR3, the DNA is TGTGCCAGCAGTGAATCCCTAGGGGCCTCCTACGAGCAGTACTTC.

The chain employs TRBV6-2 or TRBV6-3 and TRBJ2-1; 12 bases map to TRBD2. The CDR3 contains 16 residues. V dropped 2 bases and J dropped 7; count of bases not matched to a gene: 6. CDR1 is MNHEY and CDR2 is SVGEGT in the germline V gene. For the CDR3, the DNA is TGTGCCAGCAGTTACGGACTAGCGGGGACGATAAATGAGCAGTTCTTC. It specifies CASSYGLAGTINEQFF.

The chain couples TRBV6-5 to TRBJ2-7; D is possibly TRBD2 (6 bases). The CDR3 has 15 residues. Germline CDR1 and CDR2: MNHEY and SVGAGI. V lost 2 bases and J 0 bases, leaving 11 bases between the germline ends. This chain's CDR3 is CASSYGTSHSYEQYF. CDR3 nucleotide sequence: TGTGCCAGCAGTTACGGGACTTCCCACTCCTACGAGCAGTACTTC.

V usage is TRBV5-1 and J usage is TRBJ2-3, with 7 bases lining up with TRBD1. J gave up 0 bases and V 3 bases, and 7 bases lay outside the gene matches. The CDR3 runs to 16 residues. Germline lookup yields CDR1 SGHRS and CDR2 YFSETQ. The DNA of the CDR3 is TGCGCCAGCAGCTCGCAGGCGACAGGGAGCACAGATACGCAGTATTTT. This sequence encodes CASSSQATGSTDTQYF.

With regard to this clone: Other nucleotide sequences in the sample specify the same CDR3. The chain recombines TRBV7-2 with TRBJ2-5, with D unclear. The CDR3 is 11 amino acids. Trimming removed 4 bases from V and 5 bases from J, with 5 bases in between. CDR1 is SGHTA, CDR2 FQGNSA, per germline. The CDR3 region is CASSSSETQYF. The CDR3 DNA reads TGTGCCAGCAGCTCCTCGGAGACCCAGTACTTC.

Details on this clone: Additional DNA sequences in this sample encode the identical CDR3. The V call is TRBV5-1, the J call TRBJ2-7, with 7 bases fitting TRBD1. The V gene's germline CDR1 is SGHRS and CDR2 YFSETQ. The CDR3 sequence is 13 residues long. J lost 3 bases, V lost 5 bases, and 5 bases had no gene match. CDR3 bases: TGCGCCAGCAGTCGCGACAGGGACTACGAGCAGTACTTC. Its translation: CASSRDRDYEQYF.

The rearrangement joins TRBV6-5 to TRBJ1-1, with D possibly TRBD1 on 5 matching bases. The germline V gene encodes CDR1 MNHEY and CDR2 SVGAGI. The V gene lost 11 bases and the J gene lost 9 bases, with 22 bases spanning the gap. The CDR3 sequence is 13 residues long. The CDR3 sequence: CAAAGEKEDKAFF. The CDR3 nucleotides are TGTGCCGCCGCGGGGGAAAAGGAGGATAAAGCTTTCTTT.

V gene TRBV5-6 combines with J gene TRBJ2-5, with TRBD2 matching 12 bases. The CDR3 runs to 15 residues. Germline V gene lookup returns CDR1 SGHDT and CDR2 YYEEEE. V shed 4 bases, J shed 4 bases, and the junction held 5 bases outside the gene matches. In DNA, the CDR3 is TGTGCCAGCAGCATCGGACTAGCGGGGCGAGAGACCCAGTACTTC. Translated, it gives CASSIGLAGRETQYF.

The rearrangement uses TRBV30 and TRBJ1-6; the D gene is possibly TRBD1 (5 bases). The CDR3 loop spans 14 amino acids. Per germline, CDR1 GTSNPN and CDR2 SVGIG (reference sequence). Trimming removed 4 bases at V and 4 bases at J, with 11 bases between. CDR3 in amino acids: CAWTPGGYNSPLHF. CDR3 nucleotides: TGTGCCTGGACCCCGGGGGGATATAATTCACCCCTCCACTTT.

The chain has TRBV27 and TRBJ1-3, with 7 positions matching TRBD1. The CDR3 is made up of 13 amino acids. Unmatched junction bases numbered 7, after V lost 6 bases and J lost 8 bases. The germline V gene has CDR1 MNHEY and CDR2 SMNVEV (reference sequence). As DNA, the CDR3 is TGTGCCAGCAGGCCCCACAGGGGTTACACCATATATTTT. Protein sequence: CASRPHRGYTIYF.

The chain carries TRBV18 and TRBJ2-1; weak D call: TRBD2 (7 bases). The germline V gene has CDR1 KGHSH and CDR2 LQKENI. V lost 5 bases, J lost 9 bases, and 17 bases lay in between. There are 14 residues in the CDR3. The CDR3 loop is CASSIRRGGGEQFF. The CDR3 DNA sequence: TGTGCCAGCTCAATTCGGCGGGGAGGGGGTGAGCAGTTCTTC. The complete variable domain, with remaining parts taken from reference TRBV18 and TRBJ2-1, reads NAGVMQNPRHLVRRRGQEARLRCSPMKGHSHVYWYRQLPEEGLKFMVYLQKENIIDESGMPKERFSAEFPKEGPSILRIQQVVRGDSAAYFCASSIRRGGGEQFFGPGTRLTVL.

The V call is TRBV3-1 (or the pseudogene TRBV3-2), the J call TRBJ2-7; D is uncertain. The V end was cut by 0 bases, the J end by 3 bases, with 9 bases between. Germline CDR1 is LGHDT and CDR2 is YNNKEL (reference sequence). This CDR3 contains 14 residues. The CDR3 bases are TGTGCCAGCAGCCAAGATTTTGAGAGCTACGAGCAGTACTTC. This sequence encodes CASSQDFESYEQYF.